The TCR beta chain described here comes from a study of Ad26.COV2.S vaccination and SARS-CoV-2 variants. Overall study: Dosing was one shot or two shots 56 days apart.

CDR1 and CDR2 (germline): SGHRS, YFSETQ. V was clipped by 0 bases and J by 9 bases, with 10 bases between them. CDR3 length: 13 residues. The data were produced by immunoSEQ multiplex PCR, yet TCRdb's version contains in-frame clones alone and is incomplete. This sample has hundreds of thousands of clones, with approximately 90% found just once. Treatment in this sample: some 19 received Ad26.COV2.S at low or high dose, single or two shots; about 5 received placebo; per-sample allocation not given. Day 63 following the first vaccine or placebo injection was when the samples were taken. Notes on the study in general: Vaccine recipients surpassed placebo recipients in spike-specific TCR breadth. Quantification of TCR breadth and depth may have yielded underestimates of total T cell responses.

A word on this clone: As yet, its antigen is unknown.

The source was peripheral blood, collected in a trial of Ad26.COV2.S vaccine versus placebo. The clonotype comes from a person between 18 and 59 years old who received the Ad26.COV2.S COVID-19 vaccine or a placebo. The rearrangement uses TRBV5-1 and TRBJ2-1; possible D gene TRBD2, 5 bases. The CDR3 protein is CASSLGETGEQFF. DNA of the CDR3: TGCGCCAGCAGCTTGGGGGAGACCGGTGAGCAGTTCTTC.